This passage covers 30 T cell receptor beta chains from one sample sequenced in a study of metastatic and nonmetastatic thyroid tumors (dated by TCRdb to about 2020). No treatment had been received by any patient before thyroid surgery. The library was made by PCR. TCRdb names Illumina HiSeq 4000 as the instrument used. TCRdb handled the public reads itself, with Q25 trimming in fastp and clone calling in MiXCR, and kept productive beta chains. The table for this sample lists 32,000 or so clones; roughly a fifth of them were counted only once. Clones ranked in the top ten supply about 7.6% of the sample. The sequenced material came from blood. These receptors came from a female donor with papillary thyroid cancer or a benign thyroid nodule (not recorded which). Some clones in this sample may be carry-over from other donors' samples.

There are many counts of this clone. The CDR3: CASKIPGEASPQHF. For the CDR3, the DNA is TGTGCCAGCAAAATTCCAGGGGAGGCTTCGCCCCAGCATTTT. V gene TRBV12-3 or TRBV12-4 combines with J gene TRBJ1-5; possible D gene TRBD1, 6 bases. This CDR3 has 14 amino acids. The V gene lost 7 bases and the J gene lost 9 bases, with 19 bases spanning the gap.

The V gene is TRBV4-3, the J gene TRBJ2-3; 8 nucleotides match TRBD1. Germline lookup yields CDR1 LGHNA and CDR2 YSLEER. The CDR3 spans 16 residues. V lost 0 bases, J lost 7 bases, and 9 bases stayed unmatched. CDR3 bases: TGCGCCAGCAGCCAAGATCTGACAGGGGAAGCAAATACGCAGTATTTT. This sequence encodes CASSQDLTGEANTQYF.

This clone was counted many times. A single base separates this from a much larger clone, so it may be a read error. The sample holds other DNA sequences that translate to the same CDR3. The chain combines TRBV30 with TRBJ2-3; TRBD2 might be the D (6 bases). The CDR3 totals 12 residues. V was cut by 0 bases and J by 6 bases, with 7 bases left in between. The germline gives CDR1 GTSNPN, CDR2 SVGIG (reference sequence). The CDR3 reads CAWSVLADTQYF. The CDR3 DNA reads as TGTGCCTGGAGTGTCCTAGCGGATACGCAGTATTTT.

This clone was counted at least ten times. This chain links TRBV20-1 with TRBJ1-1; perhaps TRBD1 as D (5 bases). This CDR3 contains 14 residues. Trimming cost V 1 base and J 6 bases, with 15 bases left between them. Germline V gene data show CDR1 as DFQATT and CDR2 as SNEGSKA (reference sequence). This CDR3 is CSARGVWAGAEAFF. In nucleotides, the CDR3 is TGCAGTGCTAGAGGTGTGTGGGCGGGGGCTGAAGCTTTCTTT.

This clone rates as medium-sized. The chain recombines TRBV7-2 with TRBJ2-5, with D possibly being TRBD1 (5 bases). CDR3 length: 15 residues. Germline lookup yields CDR1 SGHTA and CDR2 FQGNSA. Trimming left V 2 bases short and J 1 base short, with 11 bases between. Here the CDR3 DNA reads TGTGCCAGCAGCTTATGGCTGGGGCCCCAAGAGACCCAGTACTTC. Its protein product is CASSLWLGPQETQYF.

This clone was detected only once. The J gene is TRBJ2-1, the V gene TRBV7-9; D is uncertain. Germline assignment: CDR1 SEHNR and CDR2 FQNEAQ (reference sequence). This CDR3 spans 14 amino acids. V lost 8 bases and J lost 0, with 11 bases in between. Here the CDR3 reads CASGRLDSYNEQFF. In DNA form, the CDR3 reads TGTGCCAGCGGGCGGTTAGACTCCTACAATGAGCAGTTCTTC.

There are many counts of this clone. The rearrangement joins TRBV10-2 to TRBJ1-1; D is possibly TRBD1 (6 bases). The CDR3 length is 15 residues. V was pared by 3 bases and J by 5 bases, with 16 bases between. Germline CDR1 reads WSHSY; CDR2 reads SAAADI. The CDR3 spells CASSELGQGRTEAFF. CDR3 in DNA: TGCGCCAGCAGTGAATTGGGGCAGGGGAGGACTGAAGCTTTCTTT.

This clone was seen ten or more times. This sequence joins TRBV10-3 and TRBJ2-7; 8 positions agree with TRBD2. V dropped 6 bases and J dropped 0; count of bases not matched to a gene: 1. This CDR3 comprises 13 residues. Germline V gene sequence: CDR1 ENHRY, CDR2 SYGVKD. This CDR3 reads CAIRSGSSYEQYF. CDR3 in DNA: TGTGCCATCAGAAGCGGGAGCTCCTACGAGCAGTACTTC.

The rearrangement uses TRBV20-1 and TRBJ1-4, with 7 bases matching TRBD1. Germline assignment: CDR1 DFQATT and CDR2 SNEGSKA (reference sequence). This CDR3 is built from 14 residues. The ends lost 6 bases at V and 2 bases at J; junction bases unmatched: 6. The CDR3 DNA reads as TGCAGTGCCCCAGGGGACAGCACTAATGAAAAACTGTTTTTT. Translating it yields CSAPGDSTNEKLFF.

This clone was counted at least ten times. One base away lies a much larger clone, so this may be a sequencing read error. The conserved closing phenylalanine or tryptophan is absent in this CDR3, likely reflecting a read error. This sample also contains other DNA sequences that code for the same CDR3. CDR3 residues: CASIRSSNTGELFL. In nucleotides, the CDR3 is TGTGCCAGCATTCGGAGTTCGAACACCGGGGAGCTGTTTCTT. The V gene is TRBV12-3 or TRBV12-4, the J gene TRBJ2-2; D remains unclear. Between the trimmed V and J ends, which lost 7 bases and 0 bases, there was a span of 9 bases. The CDR3 is made up of 14 amino acids.

This clone was seen ten or more times. The chain has TRBV6-5 and TRBJ1-2, with TRBD1 identical over 11 bases. This CDR3 region has 18 residues. Germline V lookup: CDR1 MNHEY, CDR2 SVGAGI. V shed 6 bases, J shed 8 bases, and the junction held 20 bases outside the gene matches. CDR3 DNA: TGTGCCAGCAGCCTGGTTTACGGACAGGGGGCATCGATCGACGGCTACACCTTC. It codes for CASSLVYGQGASIDGYTF.

This clone was detected ten times or more. The same CDR3 arises from other DNA sequences in this sample as well. The V call is TRBV24-1, the J call TRBJ2-7; 7 bases line up with TRBD1. Germline trimming cut 5 bases from V and 0 bases from J; bases unmatched to any gene: 6. Germline assignment: CDR1 KGHDR and CDR2 SFDVKD. The CDR3 spans 15 residues. In nucleotides, the CDR3 is TGTGCCACCAGTGGGAGCACAGGGGACTCCTACGAGCAGTACTTC. Translation: CATSGSTGDSYEQYF.

Concerning this clone: As the CDR3 is not closed by the conserved phenylalanine or tryptophan, this likely results from a read error. No DNA is shown, since the ends of the CDR3 on it are uncertain; the CDR3 is the one TCRdb lists. The V gene is TRBV4-2, the J gene TRBJ2-1; the table gives TRBD2 as D, unverified against the DNA. The CDR3 comprises 16 residues, both ends counted. Per germline, CDR1 LGHNA and CDR2 YNFKEQ. The CDR3 loop reads CASSQILAGEVNEQDY.

The sample holds many counts of this clone. V usage is TRBV6-4 and J usage is TRBJ2-1; 9 bases match TRBD2. Per the germline V gene, CDR1 is MRHNA and CDR2 is SNTAGT. Unmatched junction bases numbered 12, after V lost 6 bases and J lost 6 bases. There are 16 residues in the CDR3. CDR3 bases: TGTGCCAGCAGCCCCAGGGGCGGGGGGGCCTTCAATGAGCAGTTCTTC. Residues: CASSPRGGGAFNEQFF.

The sample holds many counts of this clone. The V gene is TRBV3-1, the J gene TRBJ2-4, with D possibly being TRBD1 or TRBD2 (6 bases each). The CDR3 runs 14 residues. V was cut by 4 bases and J by 7 bases, with 14 bases left in between. The germline CDR1 and CDR2 sequences are LGHDT and YNNKEL (reference sequence). DNA of the CDR3: TGTGCCAGCAGCCTCGAGGGGGGAGGTAACATTCAGTACTTC. This sequence encodes CASSLEGGGNIQYF.

This clone was detected ten times or more. The chain uses TRBV9 and TRBJ2-2; tentatively, D is TRBD1 or TRBD2 (6 bases each). V lost 6 bases to trimming and J lost 4 bases, with 7 bases between them. CDR3 size: 12 residues. Germline V gene sequence: CDR1 SGDLS, CDR2 YYNGEE. The CDR3 is CASKGGTGELFF. The CDR3 DNA sequence: TGTGCCAGCAAGGGGGGCACCGGGGAGCTGTTTTTT.

This clone was detected ten times or more. The gene calls are TRBV9 and TRBJ1-6; the D gene is possibly TRBD1 (5 bases). V was cut by 0 bases and J by 11 bases, with 12 bases left in between. CDR1 SGDLS and CDR2 YYNGEE come from the germline V gene. This CDR3 comprises 14 residues. The CDR3 sequence is CASSVARVGPPLHF. CDR3 bases: TGTGCCAGCAGCGTAGCCAGGGTGGGCCCACCCCTCCACTTT.

The table lists this clone with a few counts. This chain links TRBV6-1 with TRBJ1-2; tentative D call: TRBD1 (6 bases). CDR1 MNHNS and CDR2 SASEGT come from the germline V gene. Between the trimmed V and J ends, which lost 8 bases and 3 bases, there was a span of 10 bases. CDR3 length equals 12 residues. CDR3 coding DNA: TGTGCCAGCGGACAGCGAGACTATGGCTACACCTTC. Translating it yields CASGQRDYGYTF.

This rearrangement joins TRBV12-5 to TRBJ2-2; no clear D. V was pared by 5 bases and J by 5 bases, with 6 bases between. The CDR3 extends over 12 amino acids. The germline V gene has CDR1 LGHNT and CDR2 FRNRAP. CDR3 protein: CASGPHTGELFF. In DNA form, the CDR3 reads TGTGCTAGTGGTCCACATACCGGGGAGCTGTTTTTT.

This clone was observed at least ten times. The chain recombines TRBV19 with TRBJ1-1; D unclear. The V gene's germline CDR1 is LNHDA and CDR2 SQIVND (reference sequence). V was shortened by 7 bases and J by 0 bases, with 12 bases between the two germline ends. The CDR3 runs to 14 residues. The CDR3 bases are TGTGCCAGTACTTCAGCCAGCATGAACACTGAAGCTTTCTTT. It specifies CASTSASMNTEAFF.

Of note for this clone: A single base separates this from a much larger clone, so it may be a read error. The V call is TRBV29-1, the J call TRBJ1-2; D perhaps matches TRBD1 (5 bases). This CDR3 region has 13 residues. Germline CDR1 reads SQVTM; CDR2 reads ANQGSEA. The CDR3 region is CIAGGGSNYGYTF. As DNA, the CDR3 is TGCATCGCTGGGGGAGGCAGTAACTATGGCTACACCTTC.

The V and J genes are TRBV20-1 and TRBJ2-3; 9 bases are a match to TRBD2. From germline, CDR1 is DFQATT and CDR2 SNEGSKA (reference sequence). CDR3 length: 14 amino acids. The V segment lost 5 bases and the J segment 0 bases; nucleotides outside the gene matches: 3. The CDR3 sequence: CSALTSGSTDTQYF. The CDR3 DNA reads as TGCAGTGCTCTCACTAGCGGGAGCACAGATACGCAGTATTTT.

CDR3 residues: CASGPSYEQYF. The CDR3 DNA follows: TGTGCCTCCGGCCCCTCCTACGAGCAGTACTTC. The chain combines TRBV6-1 with TRBJ2-7; D uncertain. The V and J ends lost 11 bases and 0 bases respectively, with 8 bases between them. The germline V gene encodes CDR1 MNHNS and CDR2 SASEGT. The CDR3 consists of 11 residues.

In regard to this clone: A much larger clone lies one base from this, so it may be a read error. The chain uses TRBV6-1 and TRBJ2-1; TRBD1 aligns across 7 bases. CDR3 length: 15 amino acids. After removal of 5 bases from V and 5 bases from J, the junction contained 9 bases not matched to a gene. CDR1 MNHNS and CDR2 SASEGT come from the germline V gene. The CDR3 DNA is TGTGCCAGCAGTACCGGGACAGTGGAAGACAATGAGCAGTTCTTC. Its translation is CASSTGTVEDNEQFF.

The rearrangement links TRBV5-1 to TRBJ2-1, with 7 bases identical to TRBD1. The CDR3 has 16 amino acids. Germline V gives CDR1 SGHRS, CDR2 YFSETQ. Trimming removed 4 bases from V and 3 bases from J; junction bases left unmatched: 10. The CDR3 sequence is CASSVLTGTVYNEQFF. In DNA, the CDR3 is TGCGCCAGCAGCGTTTTAACCGGGACAGTCTACAATGAGCAGTTCTTC.

This clone turned up a few times. The chain joins TRBV2 to TRBJ2-7; D ambiguous. The CDR3 runs 13 residues. Germline assignment: CDR1 SNHLY and CDR2 FYNNEI. The V gene lost 6 bases and the J gene lost 7 bases, with 16 bases spanning the gap. The CDR3 is CASSLGPFREQYF. CDR3 coding DNA: TGTGCCAGCAGCCTTGGACCCTTTCGAGAGCAGTACTTC.

This clone was detected many times. V usage is TRBV5-1 and J usage is TRBJ1-2, with TRBD1 matching over 9 bases. The germline V gene has CDR1 SGHRS and CDR2 YFSETQ. The V and J ends lost 3 bases and 2 bases, in that order; junction bases with no gene match: 2. This CDR3 region has 14 residues. CDR3 bases: TGCGCCAGCAGCTCAGGGACAGGGAACTATGGCTACACCTTC. Encoded protein: CASSSGTGNYGYTF.

This clone was observed a few times. This chain connects TRBV2 to TRBJ2-7; 11 positions match TRBD1. V was clipped by 5 bases and J by 6 bases; unmatched bases: 6. Germline CDR1 reads SNHLY; CDR2 reads FYNNEI. CDR3 length: 14 amino acids. The CDR3 protein is CASSSRTGGCEQYF. CDR3 DNA: TGTGCCAGCAGTAGCCGGACAGGGGGCTGCGAGCAGTACTTC.

This clone was seen ten or more times. The rearrangement joins TRBV6-1 to TRBJ1-2; tentatively, D is TRBD1 (5 bases). The CDR3 runs to 15 residues. In germline, CDR1 is MNHNS, CDR2 SASEGT. V was clipped by 5 bases and J by 2 bases, with 15 bases between them. The CDR3 sequence is CASSWRPGGNYGYTF. Here the CDR3 DNA reads TGTGCCAGCAGTTGGAGGCCCGGGGGAAACTATGGCTACACCTTC.

The chain carries TRBV11-1 and TRBJ2-2; 8 nucleotides match TRBD2. With V trimmed by 4 bases and J by 5 bases, 9 bases remained unmatched. The germline CDR1 and CDR2 sequences are SGHAT and FQDESV (reference sequence). There are 16 residues in the CDR3. CDR3 sequence: CASSSGTRQRTGELFF. The CDR3 DNA follows: TGTGCCAGCAGCTCGGGGACTAGGCAGCGGACCGGGGAGCTGTTTTTT.